These T cell receptor beta chains were read from a single sample in a study of blood T cell repertoires in COVID-19. Clones were sequenced by immunoSEQ multiplex PCR, and TCRdb holds only the in-frame ones, with some missing. Among a few hundred thousand clones listed, about 91% were seen once. Sequencing was performed on PBMCs or T cells enriched from blood (not recorded which). The receptors were sampled from a woman between 40 and 50 years old who had recovered from COVID-19. The CDR3 runs from the conserved cysteine through the conserved F or W. The D gene is left open where the match is weak. Size values are once, few and many counts, or a class for expanded clones, and some rows have none.

J,length,V,size,D,DNA,CDR3
TRBJ2-6,17,TRBV25-1,-,TRBD1,TGTGCCAGCAGTGAATATGGGGACAGCTCCGGGGCCAACGTCCTGACTTTC,CASSEYGDSSGANVLTF
TRBJ2-7,15,TRBV7-2,-,TRBD2,TGTGCCAGCACATTCGGTCTAGCGGGGTCCTACGAGCAGTACTTC,CASTFGLAGSYEQYF
TRBJ2-3,17,TRBV12-5,-,TRBD1,TGTGCTAGTGGTTCCACGGGGACAGGGGGCAGGACAGATACGCAGTATTTT,CASGSTGTGGRTDTQYF
TRBJ1-4,15,TRBV7-8,-,-,TGTGCCAGCAGGGGGGCCACAGCGACTAATGAAAAACTGTTTTTT,CASRGATATNEKLFF
TRBJ1-5,16,TRBV6-2/TRBV6-3,-,TRBD1,TGTGCCAGCAGTTACGGGGACAGTCCGGGAGTTCAGCCCCAGCATTTT,CASSYGDSPGVQPQHF
TRBJ1-1,12,TRBV19,-,-,TGTGCCAGTAGTATACAGAACACTGAAGCTTTCTTT,CASSIQNTEAFF
TRBJ2-1,12,TRBV7-2,-,-,TGTGCCAGCAGCTTACGGGGGAATGAGCAGTTCTTC,CASSLRGNEQFF
TRBJ1-6,16,TRBV28,-,TRBD1,TGTGCCAGCAGTTTTATCGACAGGGTGGAGAATTCACCCCTCCACTTT,CASSFIDRVENSPLHF
TRBJ1-1,13,TRBV24-1,-,-,TGTGCCACCAGTGACAGTTGGAACACTGAAGCTTTCTTT,CATSDSWNTEAFF
TRBJ1-2,18,TRBV27,-,-,TGTGCCAGCAGTTTAATCCCGAACCTACAGGGAAGAAACTATGGCTACACCTTC,CASSLIPNLQGRNYGYTF
TRBJ2-2,15,TRBV7-3,-,-,TGTGCCAGCAGCTTAGGGGGCCTGAACACCGGGGAGCTGTTTTTT,CASSLGGLNTGELFF
TRBJ2-7,14,TRBV30,-,-,TGTGCCTGGAGCGCTGAGGAAACGCTATACGAGCAGTACTTC,CAWSAEETLYEQYF
TRBJ2-2,18,TRBV15,-,TRBD1,TGTGCCACCAGCAGAGAAGTCGCGGACAGGGTGGGCGCCGGGGAGCTGTTTTTT,CATSREVADRVGAGELFF
TRBJ1-4,15,TRBV6-5,-,-,TGTGCCAGCAGTTACATAGGGGCAACTAATGAAAAACTGTTTTTT,CASSYIGATNEKLFF
TRBJ2-7,13,TRBV27,-,-,TGTGCCAGCAGTCCAGGCAGCTCCTACGAGCAGTACTTC,CASSPGSSYEQYF
TRBJ2-3,14,TRBV7-9,-,-,TGTGCCAGCAGCGAAGGGGCGGGAACAGATACGCAGTATTTT,CASSEGAGTDTQYF
TRBJ2-6,15,TRBV5-6,few,-,TGTGCCAGCAGTTCTTACGGTCCTGGGGCCAACGTCCTGACTTTC,CASSSYGPGANVLTF
TRBJ1-1,15,TRBV24-1,once,-,TGTGCCACCAGTGATTCGGCAGGCAAGCCTACTGAAGCTTTCTTT,CATSDSAGKPTEAFF
TRBJ1-4,15,TRBV2,-,TRBD1,TGTGCCAGCAGTGCCGGGACAGGAAAAAACGAAAAACTGTTTTTT,CASSAGTGKNEKLFF
TRBJ1-5,13,TRBV29-1,-,-,TGCAGCGTTGAGGTAGTACGCAATCAGCCCCAGCATTTT,CSVEVVRNQPQHF
TRBJ2-5,18,TRBV7-8,-,TRBD2,TGTGCCAGCAGATCTAGAGCACTAGCGGGAGTAGGTCAAGAGACCCAGTACTTC,CASRSRALAGVGQETQYF
TRBJ2-7,14,TRBV3-1/TRBV3-2,-,TRBD2,TGTGCCAGCAGCCTCCGGGGGGGTCAATACGAGCAGTACTTC,CASSLRGGQYEQYF
TRBJ1-2,16,TRBV30,-,TRBD1,TGTGCCTGGAGTGTACTAAGGACAGGGTTTGACTATGGCTACACCTTC,CAWSVLRTGFDYGYTF
TRBJ2-7,14,TRBV27,once,-,TGTGCCAGCAGTTTCTCTGCGGGCCCCTACGAGCAGTACTTC,CASSFSAGPYEQYF
TRBJ2-5,18,TRBV19,-,TRBD2,TGTGCCAGTAATGGCGAGACTAGCGGAGACTCCCCCCAAGAGACCCAGTACTTC,CASNGETSGDSPQETQYF
TRBJ1-6,17,TRBV5-1,-,TRBD1,TGCGCCAGCAGCGCAAACCCAGTACAGGGGGCGAATTCACCCCTCCACTTT,CASSANPVQGANSPLHF